Shown below are 30 T cell receptor beta chains from a single sample sequenced in a study of PD-L1 blockade in urothelial cancer. Described time point: pretreatment peripheral blood. Libraries were prepared by immunoSEQ multiplex PCR; TCRdb keeps only in-frame clonotypes and omits some of them. The sample includes about 49,000 clones, around 79% of them seen just once. Source: PBMCs, taken around atezolizumab (anti-PD-L1) treatment. These receptor sequences come from a man aged 70 or older with urothelial cancer.

V and J are TRBV10-3 and TRBJ2-1; a possible D gene is TRBD2 (6 bases). The V end lost 3 bases, the J end lost 7 bases, and 13 bases lay between the germline ends. Per the germline V gene, CDR1 is ENHRY and CDR2 is SYGVKD. The CDR3 length is 14 residues. The CDR3, as DNA: TGTGCCATCAGTGATGTCTCTCGGGGGAATGAGCAGTTCTTC. It codes for CAISDVSRGNEQFF.

This rearrangement joins TRBV5-4 to TRBJ2-1, with D unresolved. CDR1 and CDR2 (germline): SGHNT, YYREEE (reference sequence). V was pared by 0 bases and J by 1 base, with 5 bases between. The CDR3 is 14 amino acids. The chain's CDR3 is CASSLDLSYNEQFF. The CDR3 region has the DNA TGTGCCAGCAGCTTGGATCTATCCTACAATGAGCAGTTCTTC.

This clone has at least ten counts. The V and J genes are TRBV5-1 and TRBJ1-2; D might be TRBD1 (5 bases). V lost 2 bases to trimming and J lost 5 bases, with 13 bases between them. Germline assignment: CDR1 SGHRS and CDR2 YFSETQ. There are 14 residues in the CDR3. The CDR3 DNA follows: TGCGCCAGCAGCTTCGCTCCACAGGCATATGGCTACACCTTC. It translates to CASSFAPQAYGYTF. Based on the CDR3 plus reference TRBV5-1 and TRBJ1-2, the full variable domain is KAGVTQTPRYLIKTRGQQVTLSCSPISGHRSVSWYQQTPGQGLQFLFEYFSETQRNKGNFPGRFSGRQFSNSRSEMNVSTLELGDSALYLCASSFAPQAYGYTFGSGTRLTVV.

The chain has TRBV19 and TRBJ1-1, with unresolved D. The V end was cut by 5 bases, the J end by 5 bases, with 12 bases between. CDR3 length equals 13 residues. Germline CDR1 is LNHDA and CDR2 is SQIVND (reference sequence). CDR3 coding DNA: TGTGCCAGTAGTCAACAACAGCTGACTGAAGCTTTCTTT. The encoded protein is CASSQQQLTEAFF.

The chain is built from TRBV6-1 and TRBJ2-1; D remains ambiguous. V gave up 2 bases and J gave up 4 bases, with 6 bases separating them. CDR3 size: 13 residues. CDR1 and CDR2 (germline): MNHNS, SASEGT. CDR3 in amino acids: CASSEIPYNEQFF. The CDR3 region has the DNA TGTGCCAGCAGTGAAATTCCGTACAATGAGCAGTTCTTC.

V and J are TRBV19 and TRBJ2-1, with D maybe TRBD2 (6 bases). The CDR3 runs to 13 residues. Germline lookup yields CDR1 LNHDA and CDR2 SQIVND (reference sequence). V was pared by 5 bases and J by 10 bases, with 15 bases between. CDR3 amino acids: CASSGTLGGEQFF. Written as DNA, the CDR3 is TGTGCCAGTAGTGGGACTTTAGGAGGGGAGCAGTTCTTC.

V usage is TRBV7-2 and J usage is TRBJ2-5, with TRBD2 identical over 8 bases. Germline V gene data show CDR1 as SGHTA and CDR2 as FQGNSA. The CDR3 contains 14 residues. J gave up 7 bases and V 3 bases, and 7 bases lay outside the gene matches. The chain's CDR3 is CASSFSGIGGTQYF. The CDR3 nucleotides read TGTGCCAGCAGCTTTAGCGGGATCGGGGGGACCCAGTACTTC.

V gene TRBV25-1 combines with J gene TRBJ2-1, with 8 bases matching TRBD1. The CDR3 runs to 16 residues. Looked up from germline, CDR1 is MGHDK and CDR2 is SYGVNS. The ends lost 1 base at V and 2 bases at J; junction bases unmatched: 4. The CDR3 nucleotides read TGTGCCAGCAGTGAATTGGGGACAGGAACCTACAATGAGCAGTTCTTC. This translates into CASSELGTGTYNEQFF.

This clone occurred a few times. CDR3 coding DNA: TGTGCCAGCAGCCGCCTCATTACAGGGGGCGGAATCGGTTTCTTT. Encoded protein: CASSRLITGGGIGFF. This chain links TRBV2 with TRBJ1-1; 9 positions agree with TRBD1. With V trimmed by 6 bases and J by 13 bases, 18 bases remained unmatched. Germline CDR1 SNHLY, CDR2 FYNNEI. This CDR3 comprises 15 residues.

The V gene is TRBV15, the J gene TRBJ2-5; TRBD2 agrees at 10 bases. The CDR3 spans 15 residues. The germline CDR1 and CDR2 sequences are LNHNV and YYDKDF (reference sequence). J was trimmed by 5 bases and V by 1 base; bases with no gene match: 4. CDR3 protein: CATSRVGAGGETQYF. The CDR3 coding sequence is TGTGCCACCAGCAGAGTCGGAGCGGGAGGGGAGACCCAGTACTTC.

The CDR3 reads CASSSGQAVEKLFF. The CDR3 region has the DNA TGTGCCAGCAGTTCCGGACAGGCGGTTGAAAAACTGTTTTTT. This chain links TRBV28 with TRBJ1-4; 7 positions agree with TRBD1. This CDR3 has 14 residues. The germline CDR1 and CDR2 sequences are MDHEN and SYDVKM. Germline trimming cut 4 bases from V and 7 bases from J; bases unmatched to any gene: 6.

The chain has TRBV29-1 and TRBJ2-3; 12 bases align to TRBD1. Germline V gene sequence: CDR1 SQVTM, CDR2 ANQGSEA. CDR3 size: 15 residues. V lost 4 bases, J lost 5 bases, and 7 bases stayed unmatched. In DNA form, the CDR3 reads TGCAGCGTTGGGGGTGGGACAGGGGGCTTAGATACGCAGTATTTT. It encodes CSVGGGTGGLDTQYF.

The chain couples TRBV6-5 to TRBJ2-7, with 16 bases that match TRBD2. Trimming cost V 7 bases and J 9 bases; bases outside gene matches: 9. The CDR3 is 15 amino acids. The germline V gene has CDR1 MNHEY and CDR2 SVGAGI. The CDR3 loop reads CASTPGTSGRAGQYF. CDR3 DNA: TGTGCCAGCACCCCCGGGACTAGCGGGAGGGCCGGGCAGTACTTC.

The sample holds a few counts of this clone. The chain carries TRBV6-5 and TRBJ1-1, with D possibly being TRBD1 (5 bases). V shed 4 bases and J shed 12 bases, with 18 bases lying between them. The CDR3 spans 13 residues. Germline CDR1 MNHEY, CDR2 SVGAGI. CDR3 sequence reads: CASSFSEGRATFF. Here the CDR3 DNA reads TGTGCCAGCAGTTTCTCGGAGGGGAGGGCAACTTTCTTT.

This rearrangement joins TRBV10-2 to TRBJ1-1, with 7 bases identical to TRBD1. The length of the CDR3 is 12 residues. The V segment lost 11 bases and the J segment 1 base; nucleotides outside the gene matches: 4. Looked up from germline, CDR1 is WSHSY and CDR2 is SAAADI. The CDR3 reads CAARGQNTEAFF. The CDR3 DNA reads TGCGCCGCTAGGGGGCAGAACACTGAAGCTTTCTTT.

The chain combines TRBV2 with TRBJ2-7; D is undetermined. The germline V and J ends were trimmed by 2 bases and 2 bases, with 4 bases remaining between them. This CDR3 contains 12 residues. Germline V CDR1 and CDR2: SNHLY, FYNNEI. Written as DNA, the CDR3 is TGTGCCAGCAGTGAACAGGCCTACGAGCAGTACTTC. Protein: CASSEQAYEQYF.

This clone was recorded once. This sequence joins TRBV2 and TRBJ2-1; 9 bases are shared with TRBD1. This CDR3 contains 14 residues. From germline, CDR1 is SNHLY and CDR2 FYNNEI. J was trimmed by 8 bases and V by 4 bases; bases with no gene match: 6. For the CDR3, the DNA is TGTGCCAGCAGTGGGGACAGGGTTTTGTATGAGCAGTTCTTC. Protein product: CASSGDRVLYEQFF.

This clone was found a few times. The chain recombines TRBV6-6 with TRBJ2-7; TRBD2 matches at 10 bases. The CDR3 covers 15 residues. CDR1 and CDR2 (germline): MNHNY, SVGAGI (reference sequence). With 10 bases clipped from V and 3 bases from J, the junction kept 12 bases outside the gene matches. This CDR3 is CAIAGGALRGYEQYF. The CDR3 DNA follows: TGTGCCATAGCGGGAGGAGCTTTGCGGGGCTACGAGCAGTACTTC.

The chain is built from TRBV4-1 and TRBJ2-5, with 7 bases that match TRBD2. The J call is doubtful: the DNA matches TRBJ2-7 better. The CDR3 covers 14 residues. The V gene's germline CDR1 is MGHRA and CDR2 YSYEKL. The CDR3 protein is CASSPREGTGEQYF. The DNA of the CDR3 is TGCGCCAGCAGCCCAAGGGAGGGAACGGGCGAGCAGTACTTC.

The chain links TRBV11-2 to TRBJ2-7; 7 nucleotides agree with TRBD1. J lost 2 bases, V lost 4 bases, and 17 bases had no gene match. The CDR3 runs to 18 residues. The germline CDR1 and CDR2 sequences are SGHAT and FQNNGV. This CDR3 is CASSSIASGRDSPYEQYF. CDR3 in DNA: TGTGCCAGCAGCTCAATCGCCTCGGGCCGGGACAGTCCCTACGAGCAGTACTTC.

This chain uses TRBV10-3 with TRBJ1-1; possibly TRBD1 for D (6 bases). Per the germline V gene, CDR1 is ENHRY and CDR2 is SYGVKD. V shed 0 bases and J shed 7 bases, with 18 bases lying between them. The CDR3 length is 16 residues. CDR3: CAISESRSNRAGEAFF. DNA of the CDR3: TGTGCCATCAGTGAGTCGAGAAGTAACAGGGCTGGTGAAGCTTTCTTT.

The rearrangement joins TRBV6-1 to TRBJ1-4, with TRBD1 as a possible D gene (6 bases). The CDR3 has 14 residues. V lost 2 bases, J lost 7 bases, and 11 bases lay in between. Germline V lookup: CDR1 MNHNS, CDR2 SASEGT. CDR3: CASSELQGFEKLFF. The CDR3 DNA follows: TGTGCCAGCAGTGAATTACAGGGTTTTGAAAAACTGTTTTTT.

The V and J genes are TRBV4-1 and TRBJ2-1; 8 bases fit TRBD1. CDR1 is MGHRA, CDR2 YSYEKL, per germline. Trimming removed 3 bases from V and 6 bases from J; junction bases left unmatched: 7. The CDR3 is 15 amino acids. In DNA, the CDR3 is TGCGCCAGCAGCCACCGCCAGGGGGCAGGCAATGAGCAGTTCTTC. This encodes CASSHRQGAGNEQFF.

The gene calls are TRBV28 and TRBJ1-2; 9 bases align to TRBD1. Looked up from germline, CDR1 is MDHEN and CDR2 is SYDVKM. This CDR3 has 12 residues. Trimming at V came to 0 bases and at J to 11 bases, leaving 1 base not matched to a gene. The chain's CDR3 is CASSLWTGGYTF. The CDR3 DNA follows: TGTGCCAGCAGTTTATGGACAGGGGGTTACACCTTC.

The chain joins TRBV5-1 to TRBJ2-7; 16 nucleotides agree with TRBD2. Germline trimming cut 2 bases from V and 2 bases from J; bases unmatched to any gene: 10. Germline-derived CDR1 and CDR2 are SGHRS and YFSETQ. The CDR3 contains 19 residues. This CDR3 is CASSFLMGLAGGTTYEQYF. CDR3 nucleotides: TGCGCCAGCAGCTTCCTCATGGGACTAGCGGGAGGGACAACCTACGAGCAGTACTTC.

The chain links TRBV11-1 to TRBJ2-7, with D perhaps TRBD1 (6 bases). Looked up from germline, CDR1 is SGHAT and CDR2 is FQDESV (reference sequence). CDR3 size: 15 residues. Trimming left V 1 base short and J 5 bases short, with 15 bases between. CDR3 loop: CASSLEGRGFHEQYF. The CDR3 DNA reads as TGTGCCAGCAGCTTAGAGGGCAGGGGTTTCCACGAGCAGTACTTC.

V is TRBV7-2 and J is TRBJ2-7; 8 nucleotides match TRBD1. After removal of 4 bases from V and 3 bases from J, the junction contained 5 bases not matched to a gene. The germline V gene encodes CDR1 SGHTA and CDR2 FQGNSA. CDR3 length: 14 residues. The CDR3 loop is CASSYGTGVYEQYF. Written as DNA, the CDR3 is TGTGCCAGCAGCTACGGGACAGGTGTCTACGAGCAGTACTTC.

The rearrangement joins TRBV5-1 to TRBJ2-4; 7 positions match TRBD1. CDR3 length: 15 amino acids. Germline CDR1 reads SGHRS; CDR2 reads YFSETQ. The J segment lost 5 bases and the V segment lost 5 bases, leaving 10 bases of the junction unmatched. Here the CDR3 reads CASSSTGAPQNIQYF. For the CDR3, the DNA is TGCGCCAGCAGTTCTACAGGGGCCCCCCAAAACATTCAGTACTTC.

The V call is TRBV2, the J call TRBJ1-1; weak D call: TRBD1 (6 bases). Germline CDR1 is SNHLY and CDR2 is FYNNEI. The CDR3 has 20 residues. The ends were cut back, 8 bases at V and 2 bases at J, with 33 bases in the middle. CDR3 protein: CASRRPRGEPDRTINTEAFF. As DNA, the CDR3 is TGTGCCAGCCGAAGACCCCGGGGAGAGCCCGACAGGACGATCAACACTGAAGCTTTCTTT.

V usage is TRBV7-8 and J usage is TRBJ1-5; a weak D match, TRBD1 (5 bases). CDR1 SGHVS and CDR2 FQNEAQ come from the germline V gene. Trimming stripped 3 bases from V and 1 base from J, with 10 bases between. The CDR3 is 15 amino acids. The CDR3 region is CASSFSGDSNQPQHF. The CDR3 DNA sequence: TGTGCCAGCAGCTTTTCGGGGGACAGCAATCAGCCCCAGCATTTT.